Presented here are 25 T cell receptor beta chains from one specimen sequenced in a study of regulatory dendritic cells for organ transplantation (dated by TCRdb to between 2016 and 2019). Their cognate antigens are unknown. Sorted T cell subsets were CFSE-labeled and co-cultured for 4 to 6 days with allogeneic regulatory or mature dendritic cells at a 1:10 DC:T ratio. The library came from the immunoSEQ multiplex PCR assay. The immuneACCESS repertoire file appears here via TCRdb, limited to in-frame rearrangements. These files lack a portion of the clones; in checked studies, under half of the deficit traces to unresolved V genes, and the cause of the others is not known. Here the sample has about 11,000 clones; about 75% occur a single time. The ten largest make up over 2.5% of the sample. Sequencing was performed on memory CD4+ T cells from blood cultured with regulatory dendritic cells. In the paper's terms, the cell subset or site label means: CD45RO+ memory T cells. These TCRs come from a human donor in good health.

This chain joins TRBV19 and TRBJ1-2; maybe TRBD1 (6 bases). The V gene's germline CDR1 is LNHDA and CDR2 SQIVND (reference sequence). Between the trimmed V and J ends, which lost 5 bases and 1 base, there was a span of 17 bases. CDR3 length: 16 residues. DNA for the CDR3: TGTGCCAGTAGTTCCCGCGGGGGGGGGCTTAACTATGGCTACACCTTC. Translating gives CASSSRGGGLNYGYTF.

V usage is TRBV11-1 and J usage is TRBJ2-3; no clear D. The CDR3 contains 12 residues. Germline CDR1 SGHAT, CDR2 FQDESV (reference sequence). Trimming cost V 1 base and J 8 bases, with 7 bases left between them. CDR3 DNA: TGTGCCAGCAGCTTAGATACGGTTACGCAGTATTTT. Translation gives CASSLDTVTQYF.

The CDR3, as DNA: TGTGCCAGCAGCTTGGGACAGCCGAACTCTGGAAACACCATATATTTT. Translated, it gives CASSLGQPNSGNTIYF. V usage is TRBV5-4 and J usage is TRBJ1-3, with D perhaps matching TRBD1 (5 bases). V was clipped by 0 bases and J by 0 bases, with 10 bases between them. There are 16 residues in the CDR3. The germline V gene encodes CDR1 SGHNT and CDR2 YYREEE (reference sequence).

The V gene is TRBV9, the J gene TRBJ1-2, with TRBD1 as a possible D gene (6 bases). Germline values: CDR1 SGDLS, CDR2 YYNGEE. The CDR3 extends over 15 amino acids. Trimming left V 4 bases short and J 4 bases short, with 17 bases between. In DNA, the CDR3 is TGTGCCAGCAGCTTACAGGGAGCCTTTGGCTATGGCTACACCTTC. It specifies CASSLQGAFGYGYTF. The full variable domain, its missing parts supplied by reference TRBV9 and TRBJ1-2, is DSGVTQTPKHLITATGQRVTLRCSPRSGDLSVYWYQQSLDQGLQFLIQYYNGEERAKGNILERFSAQQFPDLHSELNLSSLELGDSALYFCASSLQGAFGYGYTFGSGTRLTVV.

The chain's CDR3 is CASSYQGARTDTQYF. The CDR3 DNA is TGTGCCAGCAGTTACCAGGGGGCCCGGACAGATACGCAGTATTTT. The chain combines TRBV6-6 with TRBJ2-3; 8 positions agree with TRBD1. The CDR3 length is 15 residues. Losses at the gene ends were 2 bases for V and 3 bases for J; bases not matched to a gene: 4. Germline-derived CDR1 and CDR2 are MNHNY and SVGAGI (reference sequence).

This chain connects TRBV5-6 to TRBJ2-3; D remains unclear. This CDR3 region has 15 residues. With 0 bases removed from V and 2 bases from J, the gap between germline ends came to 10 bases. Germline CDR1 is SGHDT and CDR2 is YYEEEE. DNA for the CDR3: TGTGCCAGCAGCTTGGGTTCAGGAACCACAGATACGCAGTATTTT. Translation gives CASSLGSGTTDTQYF. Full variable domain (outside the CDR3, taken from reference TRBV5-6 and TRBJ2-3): DAGVTQSPTHLIKTRGQQVTLRCSPKSGHDTVSWYQQALGQGPQFIFQYYEEEERQRGNFPDRFSGHQFPNYSSELNVNALLLGDSALYLCASSLGSGTTDTQYFGPGTRLTVL.

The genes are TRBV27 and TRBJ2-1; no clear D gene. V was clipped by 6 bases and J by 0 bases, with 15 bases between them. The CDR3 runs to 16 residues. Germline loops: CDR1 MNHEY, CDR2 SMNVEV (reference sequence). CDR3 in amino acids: CASRPSNSSSYNEQFF. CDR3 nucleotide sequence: TGTGCCAGCAGGCCAAGTAACTCTAGCTCCTACAATGAGCAGTTCTTC.

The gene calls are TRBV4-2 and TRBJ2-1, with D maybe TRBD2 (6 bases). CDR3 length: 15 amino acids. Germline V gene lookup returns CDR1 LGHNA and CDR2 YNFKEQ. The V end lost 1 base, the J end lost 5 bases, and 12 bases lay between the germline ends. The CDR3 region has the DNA TGTGCCAGCAGCCAAGCGGGGAGGACTGACAATGAGCAGTTCTTC. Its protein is CASSQAGRTDNEQFF.

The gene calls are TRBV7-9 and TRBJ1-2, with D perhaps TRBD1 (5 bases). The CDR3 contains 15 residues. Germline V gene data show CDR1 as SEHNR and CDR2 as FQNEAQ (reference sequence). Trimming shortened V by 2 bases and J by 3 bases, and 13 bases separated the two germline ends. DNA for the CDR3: TGTGCCAGCAGCTTAAGGTTTGGGGGGGACTATGGCTACACCTTC. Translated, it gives CASSLRFGGDYGYTF.

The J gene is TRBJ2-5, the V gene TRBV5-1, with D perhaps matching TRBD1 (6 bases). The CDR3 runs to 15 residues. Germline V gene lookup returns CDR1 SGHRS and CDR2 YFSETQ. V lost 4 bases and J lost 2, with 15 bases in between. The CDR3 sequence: CASSPGTRNQETQYF. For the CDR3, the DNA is TGCGCCAGCAGCCCCGGGACAAGGAATCAAGAGACCCAGTACTTC.

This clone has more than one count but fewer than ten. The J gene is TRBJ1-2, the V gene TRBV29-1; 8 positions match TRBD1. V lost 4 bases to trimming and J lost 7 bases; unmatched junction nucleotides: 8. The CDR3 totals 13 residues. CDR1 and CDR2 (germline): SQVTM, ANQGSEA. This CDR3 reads CSVGQGIASGYTF. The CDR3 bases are TGCAGCGTTGGACAGGGGATAGCGTCTGGCTACACCTTC. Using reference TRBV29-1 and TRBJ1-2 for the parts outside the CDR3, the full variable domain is SAVISQKPSRDICQRGTSLTIQCQVDSQVTMMFWYRQQPGQSLTLIATANQGSEATYESGFVIDKFPISRPNLTFSTLTVSNMSPEDSSIYLCSVGQGIASGYTFGSGTRLTVV.

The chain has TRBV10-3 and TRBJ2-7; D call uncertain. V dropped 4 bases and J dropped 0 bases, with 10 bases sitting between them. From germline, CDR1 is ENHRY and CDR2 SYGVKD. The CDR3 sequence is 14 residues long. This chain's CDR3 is CAISGGTTSYEQYF. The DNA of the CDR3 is TGTGCCATCAGTGGAGGAACCACCTCCTACGAGCAGTACTTC.

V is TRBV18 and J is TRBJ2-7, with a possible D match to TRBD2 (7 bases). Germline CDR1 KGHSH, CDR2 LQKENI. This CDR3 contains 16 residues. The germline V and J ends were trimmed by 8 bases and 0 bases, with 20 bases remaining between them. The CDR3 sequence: CASGERGGYTSYEQYF. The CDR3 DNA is TGTGCCAGCGGAGAGAGGGGGGGCTACACCTCCTACGAGCAGTACTTC.

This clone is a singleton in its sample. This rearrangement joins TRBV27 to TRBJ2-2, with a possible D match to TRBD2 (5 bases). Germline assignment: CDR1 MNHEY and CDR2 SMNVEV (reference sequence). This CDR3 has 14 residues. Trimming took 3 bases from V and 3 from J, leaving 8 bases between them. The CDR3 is CASSFRRDTGELFF. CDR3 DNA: TGTGCCAGCAGTTTTAGGCGGGACACCGGGGAGCTGTTTTTT.

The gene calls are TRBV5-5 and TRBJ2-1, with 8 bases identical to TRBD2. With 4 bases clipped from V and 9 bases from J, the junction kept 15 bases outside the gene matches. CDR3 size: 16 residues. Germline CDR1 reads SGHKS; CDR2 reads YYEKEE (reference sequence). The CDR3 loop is CASSQWAGGAPGEQFF. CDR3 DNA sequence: TGTGCCAGCAGCCAGTGGGCGGGGGGTGCCCCAGGTGAGCAGTTCTTC.

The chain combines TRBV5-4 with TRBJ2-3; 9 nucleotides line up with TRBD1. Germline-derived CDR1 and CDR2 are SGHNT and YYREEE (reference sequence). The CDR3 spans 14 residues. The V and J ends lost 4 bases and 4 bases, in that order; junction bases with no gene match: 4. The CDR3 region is CASSRTGDPDTQYF. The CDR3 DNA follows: TGTGCCAGCAGCAGGACAGGGGACCCAGATACGCAGTATTTT.

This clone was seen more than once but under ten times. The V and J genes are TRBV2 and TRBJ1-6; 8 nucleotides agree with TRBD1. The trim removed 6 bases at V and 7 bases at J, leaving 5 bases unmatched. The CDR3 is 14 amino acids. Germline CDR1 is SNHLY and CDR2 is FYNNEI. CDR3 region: CASSGQGGNSPLHF. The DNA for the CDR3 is TGTGCCAGCAGCGGACAGGGAGGAAATTCACCCCTCCACTTT.

The CDR3 region has the DNA TGTGCCAGCAGGGACATGTCCTGGAACACCGGGGAGCTGTTTTTT. Residues: CASRDMSWNTGELFF. The V gene is TRBV6-6, the J gene TRBJ2-2, with TRBD1 as a possible D gene (5 bases). V lost 6 bases and J lost 1, with 12 bases in between. CDR3 size: 15 residues. The germline V gene encodes CDR1 MNHNY and CDR2 SVGAGI (reference sequence).

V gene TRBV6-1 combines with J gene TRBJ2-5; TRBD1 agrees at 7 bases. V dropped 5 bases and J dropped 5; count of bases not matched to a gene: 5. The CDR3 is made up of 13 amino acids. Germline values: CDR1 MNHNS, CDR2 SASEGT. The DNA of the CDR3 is TGTGCCAGCAGTCCGACAGGGCTGGAGACCCAGTACTTC. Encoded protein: CASSPTGLETQYF.

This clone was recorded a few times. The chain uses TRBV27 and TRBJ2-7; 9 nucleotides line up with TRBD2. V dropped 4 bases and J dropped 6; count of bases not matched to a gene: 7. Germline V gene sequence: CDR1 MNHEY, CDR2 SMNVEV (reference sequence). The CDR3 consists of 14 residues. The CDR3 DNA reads TGTGCCAGCAGTTCTGGCGGGGGGGCGGTCGAGCAGTACTTC. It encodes CASSSGGGAVEQYF.

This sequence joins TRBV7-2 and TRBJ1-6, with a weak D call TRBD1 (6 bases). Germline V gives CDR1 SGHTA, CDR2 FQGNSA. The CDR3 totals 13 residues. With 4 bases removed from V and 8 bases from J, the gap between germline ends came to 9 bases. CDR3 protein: CASSSRQDSPLHF. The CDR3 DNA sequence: TGTGCCAGCAGCTCCCGACAGGATTCACCCCTCCACTTT.

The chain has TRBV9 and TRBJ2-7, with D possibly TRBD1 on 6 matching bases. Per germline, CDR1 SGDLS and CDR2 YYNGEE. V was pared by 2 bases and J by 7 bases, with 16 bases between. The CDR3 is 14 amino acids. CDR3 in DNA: TGTGCCAGCAGCGTTTTCCCCTCGACAGGAGAGCAGTACTTC. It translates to CASSVFPSTGEQYF.

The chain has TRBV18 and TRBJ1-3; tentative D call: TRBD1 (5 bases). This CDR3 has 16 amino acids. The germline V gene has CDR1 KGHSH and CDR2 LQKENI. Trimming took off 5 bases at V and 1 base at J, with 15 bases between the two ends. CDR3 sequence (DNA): TGTGCCAGCTCAAGGTCCAGGGCAGATTCTGGAAACACCATATATTTT. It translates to CASSRSRADSGNTIYF.

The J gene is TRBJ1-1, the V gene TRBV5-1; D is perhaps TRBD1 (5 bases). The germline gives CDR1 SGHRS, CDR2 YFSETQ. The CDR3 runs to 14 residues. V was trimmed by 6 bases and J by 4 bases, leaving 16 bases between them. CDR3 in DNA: TGCGCCAGCATCCAGGGTTCGGGGGGCACTGAAGCTTTCTTT. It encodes CASIQGSGGTEAFF.

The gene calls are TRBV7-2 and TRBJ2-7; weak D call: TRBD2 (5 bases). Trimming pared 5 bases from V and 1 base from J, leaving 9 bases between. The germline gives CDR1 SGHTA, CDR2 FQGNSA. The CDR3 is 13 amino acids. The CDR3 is CASSVLVSYEQYF. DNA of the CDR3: TGTGCCAGCAGCGTACTAGTTTCCTACGAGCAGTACTTC. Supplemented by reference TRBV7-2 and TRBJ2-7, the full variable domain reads GAGVSQSPSNKVTEKGKDVELRCDPISGHTALYWYRQSLGQGLEFLIYFQGNSAPDKSGLPSDRFSAERTGGSVSTLTIQRTQQEDSAVYLCASSVLVSYEQYFGPGTRLTVT.